The clone carrying this TCR beta chain was recorded once. The assay was immunoSEQ multiplex PCR, and TCRdb's table has in-frame clones only and misses some. In the table there are 75,000 to 90,000 clones, around four fifths of which are singletons. This specimen comes from a study of T cell responses to AZD1222 COVID-19 vaccine. The V segment lost 4 bases and the J segment 1 base; nucleotides outside the gene matches: 3. Germline CDR1 and CDR2: WNHNN and SYGVQD (reference sequence). The CDR3 has 15 residues. This receptor was taken from an adult in good health. This rearrangement joins TRBV10-1 to TRBJ2-1, with TRBD2 matching 8 bases. The source was peripheral blood, collected on day 0 of AZD1222 vaccination. The CDR3 is CASSAGGGSYNEQFF. Here the CDR3 DNA reads TGCGCCAGCAGTGCCGGGGGGGGGTCCTACAATGAGCAGTTCTTC.